This T cell receptor (beta chain) was obtained from a study of blood T cell repertoires in COVID-19. The overall study: Samples came from the United States, Italy and Spain, spanning acute and convalescent COVID-19. PBMCs, B-cell-depleted T cells, or T cells were the source of the cDNA or gDNA that made up the material.

The CDR3 is 14 residues long. Trimming shortened V by 3 bases and J by 5 bases, and 13 bases separated the two germline ends. Per the germline V gene, CDR1 is KGHSH and CDR2 is LQKENI. The method was immunoSEQ multiplex PCR; TCRdb's version includes in-frame clones alone and lacks a portion of them. The table lists 300,000 to 400,000 clones, around 89% of them singletons. Cohort placement rested on clinical history that participants reported themselves. Either two negative PCRs, clearance, or symptom resolution qualified Cohort 3 donors as recovered. V usage is TRBV18 and J usage is TRBJ1-2; D gene unclear. The origin of this receptor is a woman aged 18-29 years who had recovered from COVID-19. The sequencing input was PBMCs or T cells enriched from blood (not recorded which). DNA for the CDR3: TGTGCCAGCTCACCCCCAGCGGACGTTTATGGCTACACCTTC. Translated: CASSPPADVYGYTF.